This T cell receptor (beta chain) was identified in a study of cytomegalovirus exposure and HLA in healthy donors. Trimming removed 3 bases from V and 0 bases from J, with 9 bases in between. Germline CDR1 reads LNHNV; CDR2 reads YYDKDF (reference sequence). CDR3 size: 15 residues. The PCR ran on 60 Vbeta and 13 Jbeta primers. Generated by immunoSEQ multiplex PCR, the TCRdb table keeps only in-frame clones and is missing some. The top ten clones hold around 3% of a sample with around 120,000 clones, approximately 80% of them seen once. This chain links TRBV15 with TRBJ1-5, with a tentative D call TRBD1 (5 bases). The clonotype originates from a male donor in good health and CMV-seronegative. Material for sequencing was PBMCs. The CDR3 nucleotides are TGTGCCACCAGCAGGGGGAGGGGTAGCAATCAGCCCCAGCATTTT. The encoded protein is CATSRGRGSNQPQHF.